Each of the 23 T cell receptor beta chains below was sequenced from the same sample in a study of cytomegalovirus exposure and HLA in healthy donors. It was with 60 Vbeta and 13 Jbeta primers that the PCR ran. Generated by immunoSEQ multiplex PCR, the TCRdb table keeps only in-frame clones and is missing some. Of some 110,000 clones listed, under 85% are singletons. Sequencing was carried out using PBMCs. The receptors were gathered from a man aged 25-40 years in good health and CMV-seronegative.

The chain has TRBV4-2 and TRBJ2-2; 7 bases are shared with TRBD1. V lost 5 bases and J lost 2; bases outside the gene matches: 8. The CDR3 consists of 16 residues. CDR1 and CDR2 from the germline V gene are LGHNA and YNFKEQ. CDR3 nucleotide sequence: TGTGCCAGCAGCTTCGGACAGGACGTAAACACCGGGGAGCTGTTTTTT. It encodes CASSFGQDVNTGELFF.

V usage is TRBV6-5 and J usage is TRBJ2-3, with 12 bases fitting TRBD2. The CDR3 runs to 16 residues. Germline trimming cut 2 bases from V and 3 bases from J; bases unmatched to any gene: 3. The germline CDR1 and CDR2 sequences are MNHEY and SVGAGI. CDR3 DNA: TGTGCCAGCAGTTACCCGACTAGCGGGGGAACAGATACGCAGTATTTT. Residues: CASSYPTSGGTDTQYF.

This clone occurred once. V usage is TRBV7-3 and J usage is TRBJ2-3, with D tentatively TRBD1 (6 bases). Germline values: CDR1 SGHTA, CDR2 FQGTGA. The V end lost 5 bases, the J end lost 0 bases, and 9 bases lay between the germline ends. This CDR3 spans 14 amino acids. CDR3 region: CASSRTASTDTQYF. The CDR3 bases are TGTGCCAGCAGCCGGACAGCTAGCACAGATACGCAGTATTTT.

In this sample, this clone turned up once. This chain links TRBV19 with TRBJ1-2, with unresolved D. The germline V gene encodes CDR1 LNHDA and CDR2 SQIVND (reference sequence). The CDR3 runs 11 residues. V was pared by 5 bases and J by 8 bases, with 9 bases between. The CDR3 DNA reads TGTGCCAGTAGTTCCAGTAAAGGCTACACCTTC. It encodes CASSSSKGYTF.

The J gene is TRBJ1-1, the V gene TRBV21-1. TRBV21-1 is recorded as a pseudogene. This CDR3 is 17 amino acids long. CDR3 amino acids: CASSARDRWVGNTEAFF. The CDR3 DNA reads as TGTGCCAGCAGCGCCCGGGATCGCTGGGTGGGGAACACTGAAGCTTTCTTT.

The chain employs TRBV27 and TRBJ1-2; 7 nucleotides agree with TRBD1. The CDR3 loop spans 17 amino acids. V lost 6 bases and J lost 4; bases outside the gene matches: 17. CDR1 is MNHEY, CDR2 SMNVEV, per germline (reference sequence). The CDR3 DNA is TGTGCCAGCAGCCGGACAGGCGAGGGCCATTTTGGCTATGGCTACACCTTC. Its translation: CASSRTGEGHFGYGYTF.

The chain recombines TRBV13 with TRBJ2-7; 7 bases line up with TRBD2. The CDR3 has 16 amino acids. In germline, CDR1 is PRHDT, CDR2 FYEKMQ (reference sequence). V shed 0 bases, J shed 3 bases, and the junction held 8 bases outside the gene matches. CDR3 region: CASSLGGLTRIYEQYF. The CDR3 bases are TGTGCCAGCAGCTTAGGGGGACTAACGAGAATCTACGAGCAGTACTTC.

This clone showed up just a few times. The chain has TRBV30 and TRBJ1-1, with D tentatively TRBD1 (6 bases). Germline V lookup: CDR1 GTSNPN, CDR2 SVGIG (reference sequence). This CDR3 contains 14 residues. V was clipped by 2 bases and J by 7 bases, with 17 bases between them. The CDR3, as DNA: TGTGCCTGGAGTACTACAGGGACCTGGGGTGAAGCTTTCTTT. Residues: CAWSTTGTWGEAFF.

The chain carries TRBV19 and TRBJ2-6; 10 positions agree with TRBD1. The CDR3 is 18 amino acids. From germline, CDR1 is LNHDA and CDR2 SQIVND (reference sequence). V dropped 2 bases and J dropped 2; count of bases not matched to a gene: 6. The CDR3 region is CASSIRDRGQPGANVLTF. The CDR3 DNA reads TGTGCCAGTAGTATACGGGACAGGGGCCAACCTGGGGCCAACGTCCTGACTTTC.

The rearrangement links TRBV29-1 to TRBJ1-2; 7 nucleotides match TRBD1. The CDR3 is 15 amino acids. CDR1 SQVTM and CDR2 ANQGSEA come from the germline V gene. J gave up 7 bases and V 5 bases, and 16 bases lay outside the gene matches. CDR3 sequence (DNA): TGCAGCGTTTCGCTCCTGACAGGGAAGTTACCTGGCTACACCTTC. It translates to CSVSLLTGKLPGYTF. Variable domain in full (rest from reference TRBV29-1 and TRBJ1-2): SAVISQKPSRDICQRGTSLTIQCQVDSQVTMMFWYRQQPGQSLTLIATANQGSEATYESGFVIDKFPISRPNLTFSTLTVSNMSPEDSSIYLCSVSLLTGKLPGYTFGSGTRLTVV.

This clone was counted a few times. Other DNA sequences in the sample encode the same CDR3. This sequence joins TRBV5-1 and TRBJ1-1; 7 nucleotides match TRBD1. The V and J ends lost 6 bases and 1 base, in that order; junction bases with no gene match: 6. In germline, CDR1 is SGHRS, CDR2 YFSETQ. This CDR3 is built from 14 residues. CDR3 amino acids: CASTTTGENTEAFF. CDR3 nucleotides: TGCGCCAGCACAACTACAGGGGAGAACACTGAAGCTTTCTTT.

The rearrangement joins TRBV5-1 to TRBJ1-2; D is perhaps TRBD1 (5 bases). V was pared by 4 bases and J by 6 bases, with 16 bases between. The CDR3 runs 14 residues. CDR1 and CDR2 from the germline V gene are SGHRS and YFSETQ. In DNA form, the CDR3 reads TGCGCCAGCAGCCAACTCCCGGGGGAGCATGGCTACACCTTC. Protein product: CASSQLPGEHGYTF.

The chain has TRBV7-9 and TRBJ2-3; TRBD1 agrees at 7 bases. V shed 5 bases, J shed 0 bases, and the junction held 8 bases outside the gene matches. The CDR3 contains 16 residues. The germline V gene has CDR1 SEHNR and CDR2 FQNEAQ (reference sequence). The CDR3 sequence: CASSPRTGNSTDTQYF. The CDR3 DNA reads as TGTGCCAGCAGCCCGCGGACAGGAAATAGCACAGATACGCAGTATTTT.

V and J are TRBV7-8 and TRBJ2-2; 7 bases map to TRBD1. Germline CDR1 reads SGHVS; CDR2 reads FQNEAQ. The CDR3 covers 16 residues. Losses at the gene ends were 5 bases for V and 13 bases for J; bases not matched to a gene: 19. In DNA form, the CDR3 reads TGTGCCAGCAGCCCCCGCCAGGGGGTCGCAACCGTGGCGCTGTTTTTT. Translated, it gives CASSPRQGVATVALFF. Full variable domain (missing parts from reference TRBV7-8 and TRBJ2-2): GAGVSQSPRYKVAKRGQDVALRCDPISGHVSLFWYQQALGQGPEFLTYFQNEAQLDKSGLPSDRFFAERPEGSVSTLKIQRTQQEDSAVYLCASSPRQGVATVALFFGEGSRLTVL.

This clone was counted a few times. The chain links TRBV15 to TRBJ1-3; D is ambiguous. V was trimmed by 1 base and J by 0 bases, leaving 7 bases between them. The CDR3 loop spans 15 amino acids. Germline values: CDR1 LNHNV, CDR2 YYDKDF (reference sequence). As DNA, the CDR3 is TGTGCCACCAGCAGAGCCCTAAGCTCTGGAAACACCATATATTTT. Residues: CATSRALSSGNTIYF.

V and J are TRBV28 and TRBJ2-7; weak D call: TRBD1 (6 bases). The germline gives CDR1 MDHEN, CDR2 SYDVKM. The CDR3 spans 15 residues. The ends were cut back, 7 bases at V and 0 bases at J, with 16 bases in the middle. The CDR3 sequence: CASTHGGQISYEQYF. Here the CDR3 DNA reads TGTGCCAGCACCCATGGGGGACAAATCTCCTACGAGCAGTACTTC.

The chain recombines TRBV5-5 with TRBJ1-4, with 7 bases identical to TRBD1. Germline loops: CDR1 SGHKS, CDR2 YYEKEE (reference sequence). The CDR3 contains 15 residues. Trimming at V came to 4 bases and at J to 7 bases, leaving 10 bases not matched to a gene. This chain's CDR3 is CASSIAGTESEKLFF. CDR3 DNA sequence: TGTGCCAGCAGCATCGCCGGGACAGAAAGTGAAAAACTGTTTTTT.

The CDR3 DNA sequence: TGTGCCAGCAGTTTGGGAGCAGGAAGGTCCTACAATGAGCAGTTCTTC. This codes for CASSLGAGRSYNEQFF. The gene calls are TRBV27 and TRBJ2-1; D might be TRBD2 (5 bases). This CDR3 is 16 amino acids long. Germline loops: CDR1 MNHEY, CDR2 SMNVEV (reference sequence). V shed 3 bases and J shed 1 base, with 13 bases lying between them.

This clone appeared a few times. The CDR3 protein is CATSGRTSGSSNTGELFF. CDR3 nucleotides: TGTGCCACCAGCGGACGGACTAGCGGGAGCTCGAACACCGGGGAGCTGTTTTTT. V gene TRBV15 combines with J gene TRBJ2-2; TRBD2 matches 13 bases. CDR3 size: 18 residues. After removal of 5 bases from V and 0 bases from J, the junction contained 6 bases not matched to a gene. Germline CDR1 and CDR2: LNHNV and YYDKDF (reference sequence).

V and J are TRBV6-5 and TRBJ1-1, with D tentatively TRBD1 (5 bases). The ends were cut back, 8 bases at V and 9 bases at J, with 16 bases in the middle. Germline CDR1 is MNHEY and CDR2 is SVGAGI. The CDR3 totals 12 residues. The chain's CDR3 is CASGTTLGQAFF. For the CDR3, the DNA is TGTGCCAGCGGTACAACTCTGGGGCAAGCTTTCTTT.

This clone was seen more than once but under ten times. J is TRBJ2-5 and V is TRBV5-1; 8 nucleotides align to TRBD2. In germline, CDR1 is SGHRS, CDR2 YFSETQ. The ends lost 4 bases at V and 4 bases at J; junction bases unmatched: 9. The CDR3 contains 15 residues. The CDR3 protein is CASSPTSVGGETQYF. CDR3 nucleotide sequence: TGCGCCAGCAGCCCGACTAGCGTGGGGGGAGAGACCCAGTACTTC.

The chain uses TRBV30 and TRBJ2-2, with 7 bases lining up with TRBD1. The germline V gene has CDR1 GTSNPN and CDR2 SVGIG (reference sequence). The CDR3 loop spans 19 amino acids. V lost 0 bases to trimming and J lost 2 bases; unmatched junction nucleotides: 15. The CDR3 protein is CAWSVLKGYRGRNTGELFF. CDR3 DNA: TGTGCCTGGAGTGTACTAAAAGGGTACAGGGGAAGAAACACCGGGGAGCTGTTTTTT.

The chain is built from TRBV7-3 and TRBJ2-1, with 8 positions matching TRBD1. The V gene end was trimmed by 5 bases and the J gene end by 4 bases; junction bases not matched to a gene: 7. CDR3 length equals 15 residues. Germline assignment: CDR1 SGHTA and CDR2 FQGTGA. The CDR3 is CASSIGQGSYNEQFF. CDR3 sequence (DNA): TGTGCCAGCAGCATAGGACAGGGCAGTTACAATGAGCAGTTCTTC.